This entry describes one T cell receptor (beta chain). Its matching antigen is unknown. Donors showed nominal health when sampled, although they likely had unrecorded immune exposures. CDR3 length equals 12 residues. Germline CDR1 and CDR2: LNHDA and SQIVND (reference sequence). Trimming stripped 3 bases from V and 9 bases from J, with 9 bases between. The PCR contained 60 Vbeta and 13 Jbeta primers. TCRdb keeps only in-frame clones here, not all; method: immunoSEQ multiplex PCR. The table shows a few hundred thousand clones, with under 80% occurring only once. This sample is part of a study of cytomegalovirus exposure and HLA in healthy donors. Study-level results: The authors reported that TCR beta sequences could predict HLA-A and HLA-B alleles. These predictions were accurate for most subjects in the first cohort. Common viral pathogens were later found to be apparently linked to several of the most significant clusters. High sensitivity and specificity were reportedly achieved when the classifier diagnosed cytomegalovirus status.

J is TRBJ2-1 and V is TRBV19; a weak D match, TRBD1 (6 bases). The clonotype originates from a female donor in good health and CMV-seronegative. The specimen was PBMCs. CDR3 DNA sequence: TGTGCCAGTAGTATCGGCAGGGGTGAGCAGTTCTTC. Residues: CASSIGRGEQFF.